The 23 T cell receptor beta chains below all came from one sample that was sequenced in a study of cytomegalovirus exposure and HLA in healthy donors. Vbeta (60) and Jbeta (13) primers were used in the PCR. Produced via immunoSEQ multiplex PCR; TCRdb's table is partial and in-frame only. The sample holds 55,000 to 70,000 clones, 83% seen once. The sample was PBMCs. The source is a human donor in good health.

This clone appeared a few times. The rearrangement joins TRBV6-4 to TRBJ2-1; 14 positions agree with TRBD2. The trim removed 4 bases at V and 0 bases at J, leaving 8 bases unmatched. CDR1 is MRHNA, CDR2 SNTAGT, per germline. The CDR3 runs 19 residues. The CDR3 coding sequence is TGTGCCAGCAGTGCTCAAGGGACTAGCGGGGGCTACTCCTACAATGAGCAGTTCTTC. Translating it yields CASSAQGTSGGYSYNEQFF.

The chain carries TRBV9 and TRBJ2-2; D is unresolved. There are 13 residues in the CDR3. Trimming shortened V by 3 bases and J by 2 bases, and 5 bases separated the two germline ends. Germline CDR1 is SGDLS and CDR2 is YYNGEE. The CDR3 here is CASSAQNTGELFF. DNA for the CDR3: TGTGCCAGCAGCGCCCAAAACACCGGGGAGCTGTTTTTT.

The genes are TRBV29-1 and TRBJ1-2; D is unresolved. The CDR3 is 14 residues long. Germline assignment: CDR1 SQVTM and CDR2 ANQGSEA. V was shortened by 8 bases and J by 5 bases, with 21 bases between the two germline ends. CDR3: CSPQVVPWIYGYTF. In nucleotides, the CDR3 is TGCAGCCCCCAGGTTGTGCCCTGGATATATGGCTACACCTTC.

This clone was counted once. The V gene is TRBV7-9, the J gene TRBJ2-3; D is unresolved. There are 17 residues in the CDR3. Between the trimmed V and J ends, which lost 4 bases and 3 bases, there was a span of 20 bases. CDR1 and CDR2 (germline): SEHNR, FQNEAQ (reference sequence). The DNA of the CDR3 is TGTGCCAGCAGCTCCCCGGGTGGTTTGGGTCTGACAGATACGCAGTATTTT. It codes for CASSSPGGLGLTDTQYF. Together with reference TRBV7-9 and TRBJ2-3, the CDR3 gives the full variable domain: DTGVSQNPRHKITKRGQNVTFRCDPISEHNRLYWYRQTLGQGPEFLTYFQNEAQLEKSRLLSDRFSAERPKGSFSTLEIQRTEQGDSAMYLCASSSPGGLGLTDTQYFGPGTRLTVL.

The chain uses TRBV7-2 and TRBJ1-1; D is unclear. The germline CDR1 and CDR2 sequences are SGHTA and FQGNSA. The CDR3 consists of 14 residues. Trimming stripped 6 bases from V and 5 bases from J, with 16 bases between. The CDR3: CASSPTRGRTEAFF. The CDR3 DNA sequence: TGTGCCAGCAGTCCAACTAGAGGACGGACTGAAGCTTTCTTT.

This chain connects TRBV7-2 to TRBJ1-2, with D possibly matching TRBD1 (5 bases). This CDR3 contains 14 residues. Trimming stripped 4 bases from V and 1 base from J, with 10 bases between. Per germline, CDR1 SGHTA and CDR2 FQGNSA. The CDR3: CASSYSTVNYGYTF. The CDR3 DNA is TGTGCCAGCAGCTACTCGACAGTTAACTATGGCTACACCTTC.

The chain uses TRBV25-1 and TRBJ2-3; maybe TRBD1 (5 bases). Germline-derived CDR1 and CDR2 are MGHDK and SYGVNS. V lost 2 bases to trimming and J lost 10 bases, with 16 bases between them. The CDR3 contains 14 residues. The CDR3 protein is CASSETLTEQAQYF. CDR3 nucleotide sequence: TGTGCCAGCAGTGAAACCCTGACAGAACAGGCGCAGTATTTT.

The rearrangement links TRBV7-2 to TRBJ1-5, with no clear D. This CDR3 spans 12 amino acids. Looked up from germline, CDR1 is SGHTA and CDR2 is FQGNSA. V gave up 3 bases and J gave up 3 bases, with 3 bases separating them. CDR3 protein: CASSFFNQPQHF. In DNA form, the CDR3 reads TGTGCCAGCAGCTTCTTCAATCAGCCCCAGCATTTT.

The chain is built from TRBV2 and TRBJ2-1, with D possibly TRBD2 on 6 matching bases. This CDR3 comprises 15 residues. V was cut by 5 bases and J by 0 bases, with 11 bases left in between. Germline-derived CDR1 and CDR2 are SNHLY and FYNNEI. CDR3 region: CASSPDGGSYNEQFF. DNA of the CDR3: TGTGCCAGCAGTCCGGACGGGGGCTCCTACAATGAGCAGTTCTTC.

The chain combines TRBV7-8 with TRBJ1-2; 8 bases line up with TRBD1. V trimming: 5 bases; J trimming: 7 bases; junction bases outside the gene matches: 12. Per the germline V gene, CDR1 is SGHVS and CDR2 is FQNEAQ. The CDR3 contains 15 residues. CDR3 DNA: TGTGCCAGCAGCCTCGGGACAGGATTATCCGGTGGCTACACCTTC. It is translated as CASSLGTGLSGGYTF.

The chain uses TRBV6-1 and TRBJ1-5; D call uncertain. Trimming left V 2 bases short and J 0 bases short, with 8 bases between. Germline V gives CDR1 MNHNS, CDR2 SASEGT. The CDR3 covers 15 residues. CDR3 in amino acids: CASSEQAYSNQPQHF. The CDR3 nucleotides read TGTGCCAGCAGTGAACAGGCGTATAGCAATCAGCCCCAGCATTTT.

This rearrangement joins TRBV9 to TRBJ1-2, with D possibly being TRBD1 (5 bases). CDR3 length: 13 amino acids. Germline V gene sequence: CDR1 SGDLS, CDR2 YYNGEE. Trimming removed 4 bases at V and 4 bases at J, with 11 bases between. CDR3 bases: TGTGCCAGCAGCCCCCGGGGGGGCTATGGCTACACCTTC. Translation: CASSPRGGYGYTF.

Note on this clone: Other DNA sequences from this sample encode an identical CDR3 as well. The rearrangement joins TRBV18 to TRBJ2-2; 7 bases align to TRBD1. V lost 3 bases, J lost 0 bases, and 1 base stayed unmatched. This CDR3 has 15 residues. Germline lookup yields CDR1 KGHSH and CDR2 LQKENI. CDR3 nucleotides: TGTGCCAGCTCACCGACAGGGCCGAACACCGGGGAGCTGTTTTTT. Its translation: CASSPTGPNTGELFF.

This chain connects TRBV15 to TRBJ2-5, with D uncertain. The CDR3 runs 12 residues. Germline V gene data show CDR1 as LNHNV and CDR2 as YYDKDF (reference sequence). Trimming pared 4 bases from V and 5 bases from J, leaving 8 bases between. CDR3 loop: CATSNSWETQYF. The CDR3 coding sequence is TGTGCCACCAGCAATAGTTGGGAGACCCAGTACTTC.

This chain connects TRBV2 to TRBJ1-3; D unresolved. The CDR3 runs 15 residues. CDR1 and CDR2 (germline): SNHLY, FYNNEI. The germline V and J ends were trimmed by 4 bases and 0 bases, with 10 bases remaining between them. The DNA of the CDR3 is TGTGCCAGCAGTGGAATGAGTTCCTCTGGAAACACCATATATTTT. Translating it yields CASSGMSSSGNTIYF. Based on the CDR3 plus reference TRBV2 and TRBJ1-3, the full variable domain is EPEVTQTPSHQVTQMGQEVILRCVPISNHLYFYWYRQILGQKVEFLVSFYNNEISEKSEIFDDQFSVERPDGSNFTLKIRSTKLEDSAMYFCASSGMSSSGNTIYFGEGSWLTVV.

The gene calls are TRBV5-1 and TRBJ1-1, with a possible D match to TRBD1 (6 bases). Germline V gene data show CDR1 as SGHRS and CDR2 as YFSETQ. The CDR3 runs 15 residues. Trimming shortened V by 0 bases and J by 0 bases, and 9 bases separated the two germline ends. The CDR3 region has the DNA TGCGCCAGCAGCTTGGGTAGACAGGTGAACACTGAAGCTTTCTTT. It translates to CASSLGRQVNTEAFF.

J is TRBJ2-5 and V is TRBV7-9; 13 nucleotides line up with TRBD2. The DNA end lines up better with TRBJ2-7; the J call may be wrong. From germline, CDR1 is SEHNR and CDR2 FQNEAQ (reference sequence). The CDR3 contains 19 residues. CDR3 sequence reads: CASSPARWGLAGRPYEQYF. Here the CDR3 DNA reads TGTGCCAGCAGCCCCGCACGGTGGGGACTAGCGGGAAGACCCTACGAGCAGTACTTC.

Regarding this clone: Relative to the germline gene, one junction end is altered; a read error may explain this. Other DNA sequences of this sample code for an identical CDR3. The V call is TRBV6-1, the J call TRBJ1-2, with D possibly matching TRBD1 (6 bases). Germline V gene data show CDR1 as MNHNS and CDR2 as SASEGT. This CDR3 is 14 amino acids long. The CDR3 coding sequence is TGTGCCAGCAGGGGGCGTGGGACACAGTATGGCTGCACCTTC. It yields the protein CASRGRGTQYGCTF.

The V gene is TRBV4-3, the J gene TRBJ2-7; a weak D match, TRBD1 (6 bases). Between the trimmed V and J ends, which lost 0 bases and 2 bases, there was a span of 14 bases. The germline V gene encodes CDR1 LGHNA and CDR2 YSLEER. The length of the CDR3 is 16 residues. The CDR3 bases are TGCGCCAGCAGCCAAGATCCGGCGACAGGAACCTACGAGCAGTACTTC. Protein: CASSQDPATGTYEQYF.

The chain combines TRBV18 with TRBJ2-7; 9 bases line up with TRBD1. The CDR3 consists of 12 residues. In germline, CDR1 is KGHSH, CDR2 LQKENI. V trimming: 6 bases; J trimming: 5 bases; junction bases outside the gene matches: 2. The CDR3: CASSGQGDEQYF. Written as DNA, the CDR3 is TGTGCCAGCTCGGGACAGGGCGACGAGCAGTACTTC.

The chain links TRBV2 to TRBJ2-3, with 7 bases fitting TRBD2. The trim removed 7 bases at V and 4 bases at J, leaving 11 bases unmatched. Germline loops: CDR1 SNHLY, CDR2 FYNNEI. The CDR3 spans 15 residues. The CDR3 coding sequence is TGTGCCAGCATTCCTCTAGCGGCCGAGGCAGATACGCAGTATTTT. Translation: CASIPLAAEADTQYF.

The chain links TRBV10-3 to TRBJ2-2, with a tentative D call TRBD2 (6 bases). This CDR3 region has 16 residues. Trimming pared 6 bases from V and 3 bases from J, leaving 17 bases between. Germline-derived CDR1 and CDR2 are ENHRY and SYGVKD. For the CDR3, the DNA is TGTGCCATCAGACCGTCGTTCGGGAGTCACACCGGGGAGCTGTTTTTT. Residues: CAIRPSFGSHTGELFF.

The chain combines TRBV5-1 with TRBJ1-3, with D tentatively TRBD1 (5 bases). Trimming took off 1 base at V and 4 bases at J, with 18 bases between the two ends. This CDR3 is built from 17 residues. Germline V gene lookup returns CDR1 SGHRS and CDR2 YFSETQ. Written as DNA, the CDR3 is TGCGCCAGCAGCTTGACCCCCTCCAGGGTATCCGGAAACACCATATATTTT. Its protein product is CASSLTPSRVSGNTIYF.